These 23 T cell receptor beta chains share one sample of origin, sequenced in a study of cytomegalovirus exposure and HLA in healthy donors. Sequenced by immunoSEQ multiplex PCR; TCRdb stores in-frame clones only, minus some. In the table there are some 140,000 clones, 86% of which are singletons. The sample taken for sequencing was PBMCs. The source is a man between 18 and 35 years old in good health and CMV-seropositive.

CDR3 amino acids: CASRSLGGHEQYF. DNA for the CDR3: TGTGCCAGTAGGTCCCTAGGAGGCCACGAGCAGTACTTC. This chain uses TRBV19 with TRBJ2-7; a possible D gene is TRBD2 (5 bases). This CDR3 has 13 residues. The germline V and J ends were trimmed by 6 bases and 5 bases, with 14 bases remaining between them. Germline CDR1 and CDR2: LNHDA and SQIVND (reference sequence).

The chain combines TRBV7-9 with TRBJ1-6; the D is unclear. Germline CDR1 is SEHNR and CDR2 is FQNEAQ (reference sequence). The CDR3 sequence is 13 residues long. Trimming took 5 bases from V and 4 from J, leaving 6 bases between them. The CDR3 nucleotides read TGTGCCAGCAGCCAAGAGTATAATTCACCCCTCCACTTT. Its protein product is CASSQEYNSPLHF.

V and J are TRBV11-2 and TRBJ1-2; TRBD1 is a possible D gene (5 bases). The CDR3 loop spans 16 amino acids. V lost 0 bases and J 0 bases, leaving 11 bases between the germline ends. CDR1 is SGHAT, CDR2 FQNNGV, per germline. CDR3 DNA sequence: TGTGCCAGCAGCTTAGATTTGGCGGGGGCTAACTATGGCTACACCTTC. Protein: CASSLDLAGANYGYTF.

In DNA, the CDR3 is TGTGCCAGCAGTTCCGGGGTAGGAGGCGGGGAGCTGTTTTTT. This sequence encodes CASSSGVGGGELFF. The chain links TRBV6-5 to TRBJ2-2, with a possible D match to TRBD2 (5 bases). Germline CDR1 is MNHEY and CDR2 is SVGAGI. The CDR3 is 14 residues long. V lost 4 bases to trimming and J lost 7 bases, with 13 bases between them.

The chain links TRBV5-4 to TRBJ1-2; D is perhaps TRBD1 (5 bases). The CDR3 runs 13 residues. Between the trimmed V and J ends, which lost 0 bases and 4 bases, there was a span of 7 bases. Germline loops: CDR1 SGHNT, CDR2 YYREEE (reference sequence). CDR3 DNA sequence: TGTGCCAGCAGCTTGGAAAGGGGCTATGGCTACACCTTC. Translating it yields CASSLERGYGYTF.

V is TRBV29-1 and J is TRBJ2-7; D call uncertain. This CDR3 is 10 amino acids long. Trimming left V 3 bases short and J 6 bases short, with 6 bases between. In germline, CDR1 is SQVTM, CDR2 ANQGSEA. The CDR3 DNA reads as TGCAGCGTTGAGACGGGCGAGCAGTACTTC. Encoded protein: CSVETGEQYF.

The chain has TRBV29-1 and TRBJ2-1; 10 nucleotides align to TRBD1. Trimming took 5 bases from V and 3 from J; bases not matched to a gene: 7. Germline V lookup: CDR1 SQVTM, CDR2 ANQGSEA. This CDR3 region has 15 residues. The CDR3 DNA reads TGCAGCGTTATATACCGGGACAGGGGCTACAATGAGCAGTTCTTC. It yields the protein CSVIYRDRGYNEQFF.

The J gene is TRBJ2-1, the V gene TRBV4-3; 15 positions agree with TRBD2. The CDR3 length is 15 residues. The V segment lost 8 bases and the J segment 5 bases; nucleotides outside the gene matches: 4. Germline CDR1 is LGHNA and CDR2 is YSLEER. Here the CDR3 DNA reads TGCGCCAGCCGTAGGACTAGCGGGGGGGACAATGAGCAGTTCTTC. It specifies CASRRTSGGDNEQFF.

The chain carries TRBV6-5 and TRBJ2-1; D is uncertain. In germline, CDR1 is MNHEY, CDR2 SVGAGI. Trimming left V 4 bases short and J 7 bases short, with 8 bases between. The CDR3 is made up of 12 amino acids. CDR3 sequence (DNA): TGTGCCAGCAGTTCCCCTACTAATGAGCAGTTCTTC. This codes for CASSSPTNEQFF.

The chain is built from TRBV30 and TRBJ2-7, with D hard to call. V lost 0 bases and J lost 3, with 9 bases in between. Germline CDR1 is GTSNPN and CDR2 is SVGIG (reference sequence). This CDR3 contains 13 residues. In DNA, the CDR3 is TGTGCCTGGAGTGTAAGTGGCAGCTACGAGCAGTACTTC. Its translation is CAWSVSGSYEQYF.

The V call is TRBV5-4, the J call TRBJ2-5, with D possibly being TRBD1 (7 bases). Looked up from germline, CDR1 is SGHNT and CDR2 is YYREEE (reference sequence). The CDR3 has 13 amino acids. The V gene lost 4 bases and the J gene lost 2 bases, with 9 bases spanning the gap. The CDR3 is CASSAGQQETQYF. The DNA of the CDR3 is TGTGCCAGCAGCGCGGGACAGCAAGAGACCCAGTACTTC.

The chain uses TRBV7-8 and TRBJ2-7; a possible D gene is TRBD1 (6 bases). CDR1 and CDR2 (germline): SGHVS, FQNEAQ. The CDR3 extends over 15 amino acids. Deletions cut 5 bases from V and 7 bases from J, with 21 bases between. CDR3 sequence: CASSPGQGTTREQYF. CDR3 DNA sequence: TGTGCCAGCAGCCCCGGCCAGGGGACCACGCGGGAGCAGTACTTC.

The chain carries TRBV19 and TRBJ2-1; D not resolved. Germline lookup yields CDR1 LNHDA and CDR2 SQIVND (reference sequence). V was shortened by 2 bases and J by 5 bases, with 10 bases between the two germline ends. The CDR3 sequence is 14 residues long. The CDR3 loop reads CASSIRVSDNEQFF. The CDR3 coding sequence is TGTGCCAGTAGTATACGAGTCTCGGACAATGAGCAGTTCTTC.

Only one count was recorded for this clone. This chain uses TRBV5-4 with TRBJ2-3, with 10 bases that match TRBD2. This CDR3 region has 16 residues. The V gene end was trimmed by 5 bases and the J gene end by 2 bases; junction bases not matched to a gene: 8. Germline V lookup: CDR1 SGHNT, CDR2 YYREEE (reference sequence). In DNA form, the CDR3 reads TGTGCCAGCAGAGCCGGGACTAGCGATTTCACAGATACGCAGTATTTT. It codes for CASRAGTSDFTDTQYF.

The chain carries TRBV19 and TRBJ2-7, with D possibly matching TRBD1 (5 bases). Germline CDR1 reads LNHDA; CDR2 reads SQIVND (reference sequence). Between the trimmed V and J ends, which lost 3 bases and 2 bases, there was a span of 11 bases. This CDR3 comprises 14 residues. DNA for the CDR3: TGTGCCAGTAGTATGGGGCCGAATCCCTACGAGCAGTACTTC. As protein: CASSMGPNPYEQYF.

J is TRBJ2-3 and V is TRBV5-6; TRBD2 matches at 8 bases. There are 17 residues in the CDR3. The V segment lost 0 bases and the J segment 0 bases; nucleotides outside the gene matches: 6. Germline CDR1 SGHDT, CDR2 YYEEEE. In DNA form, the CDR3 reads TGTGCCAGCAGCTTGGCCGGGGGGGCCGGGAGCACAGATACGCAGTATTTT. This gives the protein CASSLAGGAGSTDTQYF. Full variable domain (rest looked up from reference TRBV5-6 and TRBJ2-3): DAGVTQSPTHLIKTRGQQVTLRCSPKSGHDTVSWYQQALGQGPQFIFQYYEEEERQRGNFPDRFSGHQFPNYSSELNVNALLLGDSALYLCASSLAGGAGSTDTQYFGPGTRLTVL.

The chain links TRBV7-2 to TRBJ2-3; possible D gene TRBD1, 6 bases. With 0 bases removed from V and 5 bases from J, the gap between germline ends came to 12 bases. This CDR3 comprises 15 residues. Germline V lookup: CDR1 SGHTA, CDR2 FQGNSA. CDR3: CASSLASAGEDTQYF. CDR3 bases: TGTGCCAGCAGCTTAGCTTCGGCAGGGGAAGATACGCAGTATTTT.

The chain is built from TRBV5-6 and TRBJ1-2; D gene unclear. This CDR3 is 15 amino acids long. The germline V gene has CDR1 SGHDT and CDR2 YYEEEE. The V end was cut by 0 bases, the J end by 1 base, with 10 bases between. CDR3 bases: TGTGCCAGCAGCTTGGGACATTCGGTTAACTATGGCTACACCTTC. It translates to CASSLGHSVNYGYTF. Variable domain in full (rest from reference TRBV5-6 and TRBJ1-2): DAGVTQSPTHLIKTRGQQVTLRCSPKSGHDTVSWYQQALGQGPQFIFQYYEEEERQRGNFPDRFSGHQFPNYSSELNVNALLLGDSALYLCASSLGHSVNYGYTFGSGTRLTVV.

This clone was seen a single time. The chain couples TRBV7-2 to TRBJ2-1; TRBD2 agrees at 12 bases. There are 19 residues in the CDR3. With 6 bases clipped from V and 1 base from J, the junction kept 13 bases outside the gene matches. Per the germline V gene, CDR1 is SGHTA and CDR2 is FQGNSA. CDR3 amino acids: CASSRTGTSGPWSYNEQFF. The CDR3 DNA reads TGTGCCAGCAGTCGAACCGGGACTAGCGGGCCGTGGTCCTACAATGAGCAGTTCTTC. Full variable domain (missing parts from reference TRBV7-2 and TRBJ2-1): GAGVSQSPSNKVTEKGKDVELRCDPISGHTALYWYRQSLGQGLEFLIYFQGNSAPDKSGLPSDRFSAERTGGSVSTLTIQRTQQEDSAVYLCASSRTGTSGPWSYNEQFFGPGTRLTVL.

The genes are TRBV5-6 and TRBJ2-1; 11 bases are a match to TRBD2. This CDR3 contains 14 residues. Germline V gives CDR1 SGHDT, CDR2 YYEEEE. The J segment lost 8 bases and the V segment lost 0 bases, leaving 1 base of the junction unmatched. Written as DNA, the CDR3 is TGTGCCAGCAGCTTGGCTAGCGGGGGGCATGAGCAGTTCTTC. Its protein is CASSLASGGHEQFF.

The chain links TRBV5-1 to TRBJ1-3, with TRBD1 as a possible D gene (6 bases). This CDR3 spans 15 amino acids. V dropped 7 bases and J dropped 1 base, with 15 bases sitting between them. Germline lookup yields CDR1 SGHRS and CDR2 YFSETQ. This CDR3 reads CASQSTTGSGNTIYF. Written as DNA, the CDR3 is TGCGCCAGCCAATCGACGACAGGTTCTGGAAACACCATATATTTT.

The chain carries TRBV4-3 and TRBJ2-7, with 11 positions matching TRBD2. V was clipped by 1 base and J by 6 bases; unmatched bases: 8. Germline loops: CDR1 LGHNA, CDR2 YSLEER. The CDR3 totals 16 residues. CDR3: CASSQGTSGGSGEQYF. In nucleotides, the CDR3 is TGCGCCAGCAGCCAAGGAACTAGCGGGGGATCTGGCGAGCAGTACTTC.

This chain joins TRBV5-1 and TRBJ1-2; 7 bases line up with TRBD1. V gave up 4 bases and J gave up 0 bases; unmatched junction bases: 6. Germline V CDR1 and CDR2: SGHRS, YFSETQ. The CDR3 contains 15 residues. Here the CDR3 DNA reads TGCGCCAGCAGCACAGGGGACCTCACTAACTATGGCTACACCTTC. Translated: CASSTGDLTNYGYTF. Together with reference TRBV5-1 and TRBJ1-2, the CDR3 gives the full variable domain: KAGVTQTPRYLIKTRGQQVTLSCSPISGHRSVSWYQQTPGQGLQFLFEYFSETQRNKGNFPGRFSGRQFSNSRSEMNVSTLELGDSALYLCASSTGDLTNYGYTFGSGTRLTVV.